This T cell receptor beta chain was captured by sequencing in a study of blood T cells in healthy people across ages. This clonotype was counted many times. Trimming took 4 bases from V and 5 from J, leaving 14 bases between them. The CDR3 length is 14 residues. It was with a sample-barcoded 5' primer and a J-beta primer mix that a second PCR of roughly 6 to 12 cycles was run. MiXCR, run by TCRdb on the 5' RACE reads, gives a single entry per CDR3 protein. The data show approximately 1.5 million distinct CDR3 sequences, 30% to 35% seen once. This sequence originates from a woman in her 30s in good health. The specimen was blood. The genes are TRBV12-3 or TRBV12-4 and TRBJ2-5; D is possibly TRBD1 or TRBD2 (6 bases each). CDR3 amino acids: CASSSRGAEETQYF. CDR3 coding DNA: TGTGCCAGCAGTTCTAGGGGGGCAGAGGAGACCCAGTACTTC.